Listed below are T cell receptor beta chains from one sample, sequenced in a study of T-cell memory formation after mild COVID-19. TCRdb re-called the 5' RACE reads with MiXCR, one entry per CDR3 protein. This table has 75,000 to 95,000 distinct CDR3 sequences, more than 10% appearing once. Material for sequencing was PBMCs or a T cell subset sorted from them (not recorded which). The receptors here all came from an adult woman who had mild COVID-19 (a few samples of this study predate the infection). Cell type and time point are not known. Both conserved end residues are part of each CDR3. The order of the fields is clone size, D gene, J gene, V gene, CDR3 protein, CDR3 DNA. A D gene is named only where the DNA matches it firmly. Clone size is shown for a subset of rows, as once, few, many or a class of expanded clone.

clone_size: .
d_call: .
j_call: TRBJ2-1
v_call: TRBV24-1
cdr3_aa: CATSGRSSYNEQFF
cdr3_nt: TGTGCCACCAGTGGTAGGAGCTCCTACAATGAGCAGTTCTTC

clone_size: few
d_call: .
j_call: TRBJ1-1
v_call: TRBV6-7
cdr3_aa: CASSYTLGQNTEAFF
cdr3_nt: TGTGCCAGCAGTTACACGCTAGGACAGAACACTGAAGCTTTCTTT

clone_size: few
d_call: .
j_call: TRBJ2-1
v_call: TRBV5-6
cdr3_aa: CASSHMWEQFF
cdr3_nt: TGTGCCAGCAGCCACATGTGGGAGCAGTTCTTC

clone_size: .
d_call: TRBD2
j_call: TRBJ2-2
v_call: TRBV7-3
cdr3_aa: CASSLLSRDYPTGELFF
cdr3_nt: TGTGCCAGCAGCTTATTATCCCGGGACTATCCAACCGGGGAGCTGTTTTTT

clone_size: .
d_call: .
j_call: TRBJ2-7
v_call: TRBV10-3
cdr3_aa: CAISVDSSYEQYF
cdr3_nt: TGTGCCATCAGTGTAGACAGCTCCTACGAGCAGTACTTC

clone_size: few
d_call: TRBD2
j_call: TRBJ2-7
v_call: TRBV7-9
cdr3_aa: CASSRTSGSRSYEQYF
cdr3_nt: TGTGCCAGCAGTCGAACTAGCGGGAGTAGATCGTACGAGCAGTACTTC

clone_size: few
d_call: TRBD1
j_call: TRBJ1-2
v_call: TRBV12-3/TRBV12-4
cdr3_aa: CASSLRTGVLIYGYTF
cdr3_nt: TGTGCCAGCAGTTTGAGGACAGGGGTTTTGATCTATGGCTACACCTTC

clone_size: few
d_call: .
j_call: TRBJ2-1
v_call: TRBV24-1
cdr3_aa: CATSDQKITTGSLFYNEQFF
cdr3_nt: TGTGCCACCAGTGACCAAAAGATTACGACGGGATCTTTATTCTACAATGAGCAGTTCTTC

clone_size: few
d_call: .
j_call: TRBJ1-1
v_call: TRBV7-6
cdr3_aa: CASSLSRMGNTEAFF
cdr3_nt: TGTGCCAGCAGCTTATCCCGCATGGGGAACACTGAAGCTTTCTTT

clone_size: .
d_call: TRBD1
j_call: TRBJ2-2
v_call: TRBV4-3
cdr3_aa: CASSPGTGLRSGELFF
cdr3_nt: TGCGCCAGCAGCCCAGGGACAGGGCTGAGGAGCGGGGAGCTGTTTTTT

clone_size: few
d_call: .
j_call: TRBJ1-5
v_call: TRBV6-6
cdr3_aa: CASSYGSNQPQHF
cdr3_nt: TGTGCCAGCAGTTACGGTAGCAATCAGCCCCAGCATTTT

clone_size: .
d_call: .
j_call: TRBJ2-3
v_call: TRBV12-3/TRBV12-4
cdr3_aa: CASSLTSDGTLTQYF
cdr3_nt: TGTGCCAGCAGTCTGACCTCCGACGGTACCTTAACGCAGTATTTT

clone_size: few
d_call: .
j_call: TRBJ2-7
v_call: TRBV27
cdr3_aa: CASSPDPSGLEEQYF
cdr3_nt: TGTGCCAGCAGTCCAGACCCTTCAGGTCTGGAGGAGCAGTACTTC

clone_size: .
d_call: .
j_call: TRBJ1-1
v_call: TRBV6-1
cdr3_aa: CASTETTGRGEAFF
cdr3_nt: TGTGCCAGCACCGAAACCACAGGGAGAGGTGAAGCTTTCTTT

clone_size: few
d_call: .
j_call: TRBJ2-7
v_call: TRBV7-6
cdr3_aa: CASSSTVNSYEQYF
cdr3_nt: TGTGCCAGCAGCTCGACAGTCAATTCCTACGAGCAGTACTTC

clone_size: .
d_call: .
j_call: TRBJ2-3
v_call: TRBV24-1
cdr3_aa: CATSDLSSTDTQYF
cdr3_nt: TGTGCCACCAGTGATTTGAGCAGCACAGATACGCAGTATTTT

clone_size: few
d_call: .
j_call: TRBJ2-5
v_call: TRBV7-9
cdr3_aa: CASSLPDTAIGETQYF
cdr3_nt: TGTGCCAGCAGCTTACCGGACACCGCGATTGGGGAGACCCAGTACTTC

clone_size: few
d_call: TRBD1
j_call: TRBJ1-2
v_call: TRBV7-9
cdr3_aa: CASSSSGTGDNYGYTF
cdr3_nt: TGTGCCAGCAGCTCCTCCGGGACAGGGGATAACTATGGCTACACCTTC

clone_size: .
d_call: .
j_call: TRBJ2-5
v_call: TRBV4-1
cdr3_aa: CASRDRTETQYF
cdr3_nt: TGCGCCAGCAGAGACAGGACGGAGACCCAGTACTTC

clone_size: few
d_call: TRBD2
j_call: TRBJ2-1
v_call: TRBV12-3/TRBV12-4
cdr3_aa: CASSLTSGGTYYNEQFF
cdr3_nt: TGTGCCAGCAGTTTGACTAGCGGGGGGACATATTACAATGAGCAGTTCTTC

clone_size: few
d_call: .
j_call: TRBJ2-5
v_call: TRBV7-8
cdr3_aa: CASSLGRGGGETQYF
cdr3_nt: TGTGCCAGCAGCTTGGGGCGTGGGGGCGGCGAGACCCAGTACTTC

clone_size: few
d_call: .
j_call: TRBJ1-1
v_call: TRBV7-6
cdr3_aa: CASSSGRGTEAFF
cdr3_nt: TGTGCCAGCAGTTCAGGGCGTGGAACTGAAGCTTTCTTT

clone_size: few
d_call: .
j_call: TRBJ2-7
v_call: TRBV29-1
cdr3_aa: CSVEPARGYEQYF
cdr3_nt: TGCAGCGTTGAACCCGCCCGGGGGTACGAGCAGTACTTC

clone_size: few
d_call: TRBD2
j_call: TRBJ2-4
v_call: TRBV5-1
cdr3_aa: CASSLAAVTGRDIQYF
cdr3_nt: TGCGCCAGCAGCTTGGCGGCCGTAACTGGGAGGGACATTCAGTACTTC

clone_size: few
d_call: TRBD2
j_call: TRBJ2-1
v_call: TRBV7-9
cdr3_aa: CASSLTGLALGNEQFF
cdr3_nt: TGTGCCAGCAGCCTCACGGGACTAGCTCTCGGCAATGAGCAGTTCTTC

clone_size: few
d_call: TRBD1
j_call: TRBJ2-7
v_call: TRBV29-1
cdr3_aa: CSVEGTGANYEQYF
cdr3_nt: TGCAGCGTTGAAGGGACAGGGGCGAACTACGAGCAGTACTTC

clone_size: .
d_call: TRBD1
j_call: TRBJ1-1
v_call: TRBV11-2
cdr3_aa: CASSFTGGYTEAFF
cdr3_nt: TGTGCCAGCAGCTTTACAGGGGGCTACACTGAAGCTTTCTTT

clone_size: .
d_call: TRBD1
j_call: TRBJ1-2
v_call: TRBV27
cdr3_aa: CASSPPGGYYGYTF
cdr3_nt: TGTGCCAGCAGCCCCCCAGGGGGCTACTATGGCTACACCTTC

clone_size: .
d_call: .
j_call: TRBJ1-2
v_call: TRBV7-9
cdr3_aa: CASSLISDYGYTF
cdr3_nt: TGTGCCAGCAGCTTAATCTCGGACTATGGCTACACCTTC

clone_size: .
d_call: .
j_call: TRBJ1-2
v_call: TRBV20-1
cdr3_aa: CSARDTAAYLGNYGYTF
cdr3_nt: TGCAGTGCTAGAGATACTGCGGCCTATCTCGGGAACTATGGCTACACCTTC

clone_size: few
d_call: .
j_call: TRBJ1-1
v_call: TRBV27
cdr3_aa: CASRTIGGPPNTEAFF
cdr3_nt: TGTGCCAGCAGGACTATCGGGGGTCCTCCGAACACTGAAGCTTTCTTT

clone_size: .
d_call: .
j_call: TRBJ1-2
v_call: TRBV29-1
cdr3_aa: CSVAGQTNYGYTF
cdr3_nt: TGCAGCGTTGCGGGACAAACAAACTATGGCTACACCTTC

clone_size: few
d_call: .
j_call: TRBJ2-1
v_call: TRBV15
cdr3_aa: CATSRDGGVYNEQFF
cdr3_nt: TGTGCCACCAGCAGAGATGGTGGGGTCTACAATGAGCAGTTCTTC

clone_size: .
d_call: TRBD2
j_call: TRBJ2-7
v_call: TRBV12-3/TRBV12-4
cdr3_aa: CASSLDLREAYEQYF
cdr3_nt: TGTGCCAGCAGTTTAGATTTGCGGGAGGCCTACGAGCAGTACTTC

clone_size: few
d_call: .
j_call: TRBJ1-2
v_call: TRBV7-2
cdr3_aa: CASSFDETESAEPNYGYTF
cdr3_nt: TGTGCCAGCAGCTTTGACGAGACAGAGTCAGCAGAACCTAACTATGGCTACACCTTC

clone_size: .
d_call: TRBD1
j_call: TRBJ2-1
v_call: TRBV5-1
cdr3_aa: CASSWTGPYNEQFF
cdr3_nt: TGCGCCAGCAGTTGGACAGGTCCGTACAATGAGCAGTTCTTC

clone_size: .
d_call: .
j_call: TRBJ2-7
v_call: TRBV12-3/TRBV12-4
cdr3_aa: CASSGTIETYEQYF
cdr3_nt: TGTGCCAGCAGTGGGACAATTGAAACCTACGAGCAGTACTTC

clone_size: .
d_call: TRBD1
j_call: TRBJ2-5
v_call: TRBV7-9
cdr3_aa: CASSSRDRHGVQETQYF
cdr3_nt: TGTGCCAGCAGCTCCCGGGACAGGCACGGCGTTCAAGAGACCCAGTACTTC

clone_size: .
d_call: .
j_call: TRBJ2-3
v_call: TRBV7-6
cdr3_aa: CASSPRVVGNPTDTQYF
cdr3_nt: TGTGCCAGCAGCCCCCGAGTTGTCGGTAACCCCACAGATACGCAGTATTTT